The entry below describes one T cell receptor beta chain. Its recognized antigen is unknown. No base quality information exists; no much larger clone differs at one position. This sample is drawn from a study of beta chain features in type 1 diabetes (dated by TCRdb to the late 2010s). Background on the whole study: Mean age, gender distribution, total cell number and subset yield were not different between patients and healthy donors. Across all samples, 90 million to 130 million sorted cells were examined, and cell number per subset correlated strongly with RNA yield. In the study, TCRB repertoires of sorted circulating CD4+ T cell subsets from recently diagnosed type 1 diabetes patients were compared with those of matched healthy donors. Whereas all 30 or so donors provided naive and central memory subsets, regulatory and stem cell-like memory subsets were isolated from just 8 patients and roughly 8 healthy donors. Overall study results and their limits: PCR might favor shorter templates, but patient and control samples were amplified and corrected together, so any skew would affect both groups equally. Only small numbers of individuals were included in the HLA sub-analyses, which left unresolved whether HLA type had any influence on TCRB rearrangement. In all four CD4+ subsets, TCRB CDR3 length was moderately but significantly shorter in type 1 diabetes patients. At VDJ recombination sites, type 1 diabetes patients had fewer insertions and more deleted nucleotides, which implies abnormalities in thymic rearrangement. Because cDNA rather than genomic DNA was sequenced, highly expressing activated cells could have been over-represented, although no difference in activation and CD3 levels was found between groups. Naive, central memory and regulatory TCRB repertoires appeared to be more alike among patients than among healthy donors.

Each donor gave one peripheral blood draw, roughly 110 mL on average, collected into heparinised tubes. A BD FACSAria II was used to sort naive, central memory, regulatory and stem cell-like memory CD4+ T cells with a panel that included CD45RO, CCR7, CD25, CD127, CD95 and CD27. A purity above 95% was achieved for all sorted populations. PBMCs were separated immediately by Lymphoprep density gradient centrifugation and were stained directly, without being cultured. So that batch effects would be minimized, each experiment stained and sorted samples in pairs, pairing one healthy donor with one patient. The CDR3 measures 12 amino acids from cysteine to phenylalanine. Of the read, only the CDR3 DNA is kept; its 36 bases are in frame from base 1. V loses 8 bases at its end and J loses 4 bases; junction bases beyond the gene matches: 3. From a lookup of the germline V gene, CDR1 and CDR2 are KGHSH and LQKENI.

The entire amount of isolated RNA was reverse transcribed using the High Capacity cDNA Reverse Transcription Kit, so the sequenced TCRB transcripts were expressed ones. Deep immunoSEQ sequencing was performed on naive, central memory and regulatory T cell samples, with an average of roughly 3.3 million total reads per sample. Sorted cells were lysed in RLT buffer, and RNA was extracted using DNase-treated RNeasy Micro or Mini kits according to cell number. To prevent cross-contamination, every cell subset was processed on its own, while patient and healthy donor samples were processed together. Using the immunoSEQ multiplex PCR, TCRB sequences were amplified from cDNA into 87-bp fragments spanning the CDR3 region. The amplicons were sequenced using the Illumina HiSeq platform. The source study handled its data this way. PCR bias was computationally corrected using synthetic template baselines, reads within Hamming distance 2 were collapsed, and singletons that could not be merged were discarded. Reads were aligned against IMGT so that V, D and J genes, CDR3 length and insertions or deletions at six rearrangement sites could be assigned. Within each subset, clonotype counts were normalized to sorted cell number, and only after that were true diversity and Gini coefficients computed with the tcR R package. The overlap coefficient, calculated on TCRB nucleotide sequences, was used to measure repertoire sharing. As a proxy for the pre-selection repertoire, out-of-frame TCRB sequences from naive cells were analyzed. TCRdb provides this immuneACCESS table in a form limited to in-frame rearrangements. Some clones are lacking; in checked studies, under half of them reflect an unresolved V gene, and why the rest are absent is not known. V and J calls and clone size follow that table, whereas D and trimming were derived from the DNA. Recorded for this sample are approximately 260,000 clones; around 25% of them occurred a single time. About 0.012% of the sample is in the top ten clones.

The clonotype was recovered from a woman under 40 with type 1 diabetes. The rearrangement joined TRBV18 to TRBJ2-5; the central 8 bases match TRBD1. Sequencing was carried out using naive CD4+ T cells from blood. The sample's cell subset or site label, in plain terms: true naive CD4+ T cells. The DNA reads as follows: TGTGCCAGCGCGACAGGGGTAGAGACCCAGTACTTC. This translates into CASATGVETQYF. Here the CDR3 is joined to the reference TRBV18 and TRBJ2-5 genes, and the full variable domain is: NAGVMQNPRHLVRRRGQEARLRCSPMKGHSHVYWYRQLPEEGLKFMVYLQKENIIDESGMPKERFSAEFPKEGPSILRIQQVVRGDSAAYFCASATGVETQYFGPGTRLLVL.